The subject of this entry is one TCR beta chain. TCRdb reprocessed the RACE reads with MiXCR, giving one entry per CDR3 protein. This table has fewer than 130,000 distinct CDR3 sequences, about 11% appearing once. The time point was: patch test 1, 2 weeks after DPC sensitization. Sample treatment: therapeutic diphenylcyclopropenone sensitization with weekly scalp DPC. Suited to DPC and affected by alopecia, the donors ranged from 18 to 70 years old. These data belong to a study of human T cells and chemical hapten exposure. The CDR3 consists of 13 residues. Per germline, CDR1 SGHKS and CDR2 YYEKEE (reference sequence). V lost 9 bases, J lost 11 bases, and 18 bases lay in between.

The source of this sequence is a woman between 35 and 50 years old with alopecia areata. Some clones in this sample may be carry-over from other donors' samples. This specimen was whole blood, taken in connection with sensitization to the hapten diphenylcyclopropenone (DPC). The chain combines TRBV5-5 with TRBJ1-6, with D perhaps matching TRBD1 (5 bases). In DNA form, the CDR3 reads TGTGCCACCTCGGGGGGGGATGGAGCACCCCTCCACTTT. Its protein is CATSGGDGAPLHF.